This T cell receptor (beta chain) was sequenced in a study of blood T cells in healthy people across ages. A second PCR of roughly 7 to 11 cycles used a sample-barcoded 5' primer and a J-beta primer mix. Each CDR3 protein is one row after TCRdb ran MiXCR on the 5' RACE reads. This sample carries about 670,000 distinct CDR3 sequences, approximately 40% of them seen once, and the ten largest clones take approximately 29%. Trimming removed 3 bases at V and 7 bases at J, with 19 bases between. The CDR3 spans 15 residues. CDR1 and CDR2 (germline): LGHDT, YNNKEL (reference sequence). The chain employs TRBV3-1 and TRBJ2-7, with TRBD1 as a possible D gene (6 bases). Sequenced sample: blood. The receptor was isolated from a man older than 75 in good health. CDR3 sequence: CASSHGIGGRNEQYF. CDR3 nucleotides: TGTGCCAGCAGCCACGGCATAGGGGGTAGGAATGAGCAGTACTTC.